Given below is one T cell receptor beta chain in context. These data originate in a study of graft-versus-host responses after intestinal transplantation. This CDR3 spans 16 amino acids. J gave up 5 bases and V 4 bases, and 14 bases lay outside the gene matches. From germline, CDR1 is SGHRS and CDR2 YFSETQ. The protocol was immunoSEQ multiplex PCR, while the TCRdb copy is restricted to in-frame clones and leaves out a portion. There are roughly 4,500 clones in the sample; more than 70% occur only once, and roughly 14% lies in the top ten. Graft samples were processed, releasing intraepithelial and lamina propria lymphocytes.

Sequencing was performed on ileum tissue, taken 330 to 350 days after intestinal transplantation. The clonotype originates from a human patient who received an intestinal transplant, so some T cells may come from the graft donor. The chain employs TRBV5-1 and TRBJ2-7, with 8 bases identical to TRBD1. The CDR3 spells CASSAATGGGGNEQYF. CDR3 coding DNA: TGCGCCAGCAGCGCCGCAACAGGGGGTGGAGGGAACGAGCAGTACTTC.